These T cell receptor beta chains were read from a single sample in a study of HIV-infected patients and healthy controls. Each CDR3 protein gets one entry after TCRdb re-called the 5' RACE reads with MiXCR. The sample contains roughly 9,300 distinct CDR3 sequences, nearly 6% of which appear only once. The specimen comprised blood, sampled during antiretroviral therapy. These receptors were collected from an adult with HIV infection. The donor label of this sample is uncertain. The CDR3 runs from the conserved cysteine through the conserved F or W. The D gene is left open where the match is weak. The size of a clone is reported for some rows only, either as once, few or many, or as a class for expanded clones.

v_gene	abundance	j_gene	d_gene	CDR3nt	CDR3aa
TRBV20-1	many	TRBJ2-2	TRBD2	TGCAGTGCTAGAATCGGCGGGGGGACCACCGGGGAGCTGTTTTTT	CSARIGGGTTGELFF
TRBV5-1	many	TRBJ2-7	TRBD2	TGCGCCAGCAGCCGACTTGCGGGGAGGGCCGGCGAGCAGTACTTC	CASSRLAGRAGEQYF
TRBV19	.	TRBJ1-3	.	TGTGCCAGTAGTCCCAGACGTCTCTCTGGAAACACCATATATTTT	CASSPRRLSGNTIYF
TRBV5-1	many	TRBJ2-3	.	TGCGCCAGCAGCTTGGTGGCAGGTGGGACAGATACGCAGTATTTT	CASSLVAGGTDTQYF
TRBV11-2	many	TRBJ2-1	.	TGTGCCAGCAGCTTAGAGGGGGTGGGAGCGGCCTCCTACAATGAGCAGTTCTTC	CASSLEGVGAASYNEQFF
TRBV19	many	TRBJ2-4	.	TGTGCCAGTAGTATTGAGGTTGGAGCCAAAAACATTCAGTACTTC	CASSIEVGAKNIQYF
TRBV2	many	TRBJ2-7	.	TGTGCCGGGTGTGACAGACTAACCTACGAGCAGTACTTC	CAGCDRLTYEQYF
TRBV3-1	few	TRBJ2-3	.	TGTGCCAGCAGCCTACAAACGGGTAACACAGATACGCAGTATTTT	CASSLQTGNTDTQYF
TRBV10-3	.	TRBJ2-3	TRBD2	TGTGCCATCAGTGAGCCTGGGACTAGCGGGAGAACAGATACGCAGTATTTT	CAISEPGTSGRTDTQYF
TRBV5-1	many	TRBJ2-7	.	TGCGCCAGCAGCTTGGGCGGAGAGCAGTACTTC	CASSLGGEQYF
TRBV11-3	many	TRBJ1-2	.	TGTGCCAGCAGCCTTACTGGCGCTTCATCGGGCTACACCTTC	CASSLTGASSGYTF
TRBV7-2	many	TRBJ2-1	.	TGTGCCAGCAGCTTAAGGCGGCTAAGCAATGAGCAGTTCTTC	CASSLRRLSNEQFF
TRBV7-2	medium-sized	TRBJ2-1	.	TGTGCCAGCAGCTTAGATGGCGCCTACAATGAGCAGTTCTTC	CASSLDGAYNEQFF
TRBV12-5	many	TRBJ2-6	TRBD1	TGTGCTAGTGGTTCGGCCGACAGGGCTGGGGCCAACGTCCTGACTTTC	CASGSADRAGANVLTF
TRBV10-3	medium-sized	TRBJ1-1	.	TGTGCCATCAGTGAGTCTTTGGGGGCTGACCTAGGGGCTTTCTTT	CAISESLGADLGAFF
TRBV7-2	many	TRBJ1-1	.	TGTGCCAGCAGCTCACAGGGCGGGGGCACTGAAGCTTTCTTT	CASSSQGGGTEAFF
TRBV11-3	medium-sized	TRBJ2-7	.	TGTGCCAGCAGCATGGCAGGGCCAACCAACGAGCAGTACTTC	CASSMAGPTNEQYF
TRBV6-5	.	TRBJ1-4	TRBD1	TGTGCCAGCAGTGGGGACAGGGCTACCTCTTGGGAAAAACTGTTTTTT	CASSGDRATSWEKLFF
TRBV18	many	TRBJ2-7	TRBD1	TGTGCCAGCTCAGCGGACAGGGGGTACGAGCAGTACTTC	CASSADRGYEQYF
TRBV30	many	TRBJ1-1	TRBD1	TGTGCCTGGAGTGACACCAGGGGGAAGGCTTTCTTT	CAWSDTRGKAFF
TRBV10-2	large	TRBJ2-5	.	TGCGCCAGCAGTGAGGACGCGAGATCCATATTACAAGAGACCCAGTACTTC	CASSEDARSILQETQYF
TRBV19	medium-sized	TRBJ2-3	TRBD2	TGTGCCAGTAGTATTGGTGGCTGGGGAGGGAACACAGATACGCAGTATTTT	CASSIGGWGGNTDTQYF
TRBV7-2	many	TRBJ2-7	.	TGTGCCAGCAGCTTAGAGGGGGCTAGCGGTACCTACGAGCAGTACTTC	CASSLEGASGTYEQYF
TRBV30	many	TRBJ1-1	.	TGTGCCTGGAGTGCAGAAGGGAACACTGAAGCTTTCTTT	CAWSAEGNTEAFF
TRBV3-1	medium-sized	TRBJ2-4	.	TGTGCCAGCAGTCCCCAGACACCGGCGATTCAGTACTTC	CASSPQTPAIQYF
TRBV27	medium-sized	TRBJ2-1	.	TGTGCCAGCACCAGGGGTCTGTACAATGAGCAGTTCTTC	CASTRGLYNEQFF
TRBV10-3	few	TRBJ2-1	TRBD1	TGTGCCATCGCCGGGACAGGGGGTGGTGAGCAGTTCTTC	CAIAGTGGGEQFF
TRBV3-1	many	TRBJ2-3	TRBD2	TGTGCCAGCAGCCAAGGACTAGCGGGAACAGATACGCAGTATTTT	CASSQGLAGTDTQYF
TRBV30	many	TRBJ2-3	.	TGTGCCTGGAGCCCGCCAGGGACAGATACGCAGTATTTT	CAWSPPGTDTQYF
TRBV12-3/TRBV12-4	many	TRBJ1-1	TRBD1	TGTGCCAGCAGTCCGGGACAGTACACTGAAGCTTTCTTT	CASSPGQYTEAFF
TRBV5-4	many	TRBJ2-5	.	TGTGCCAGCAGCTTCGTCGGACAGCAAGAGACCCAGTACTTC	CASSFVGQQETQYF
TRBV19	many	TRBJ1-5	TRBD1	TGTGCCAGTAGTCCCGGACAGGGGGCCCAGCCCCAGCATTTT	CASSPGQGAQPQHF
TRBV3-1	medium-sized	TRBJ2-1	.	TGTGCCAGCAGCCAAGCTGGAGGACCGGGGTTCTTC	CASSQAGGPGFF
TRBV11-2	many	TRBJ2-3	TRBD1	TGTGCCAGCAGCCTGGGACAGTCGCTGTATACGCAGTATTTT	CASSLGQSLYTQYF
TRBV10-3	many	TRBJ2-7	.	TGTGCCATCAGTGGCGGGACGTGGTCGTACGAGCAGTACTTC	CAISGGTWSYEQYF
TRBV29-1	many	TRBJ2-3	TRBD2	TGCAGCGTTCAGGGTAGGCTAGCGGAAAGCACAGATACGCAGTATTTT	CSVQGRLAESTDTQYF
TRBV3-1	many	TRBJ1-3	TRBD1	TGTGCCAGCAGCGCCCGGGACAGTACCTCTGGAAACACCATATATTTT	CASSARDSTSGNTIYF
TRBV2	.	TRBJ2-2	.	TGTGCCAGCAGTGAAGTCCGGACGTTCACCGGGGAGCTGTTTTTT	CASSEVRTFTGELFF
TRBV11-2	.	TRBJ2-3	.	TGTGCCAGCAGCTTAGATCTCCGTGATACGCAGTATTTT	CASSLDLRDTQYF
TRBV12-3/TRBV12-4	many	TRBJ2-1	TRBD1	TGTGCCAGCAGTTCGTTAAGGACAGGGGGCCACGGTGAGCAGTTCTTC	CASSSLRTGGHGEQFF
TRBV29-1	few	TRBJ2-7	TRBD1	TGCAGCGCCGAGGGACAGCCCGGCTACGAGCAGTACTTC	CSAEGQPGYEQYF
TRBV6-5	many	TRBJ2-7	.	TGTGCCAGCAGTTACTCCGGAGCCTACGAGCAGTACTTC	CASSYSGAYEQYF
TRBV10-2	medium-sized	TRBJ2-5	TRBD2	TGCGCCAGCAGTGAACCCGGGACTAGCGGAATGGGAGAGACCCAGTACTTC	CASSEPGTSGMGETQYF
TRBV5-6	many	TRBJ1-2	.	TGTGCCAGCAGCTTGGTGGGGGAGAACGGCTACACCTTC	CASSLVGENGYTF
TRBV11-2	few	TRBJ2-1	TRBD2	TGTGCCAGCAGCTTAGCGGGGGGGTTTCCTGGCAATGAGCAGTTCTTC	CASSLAGGFPGNEQFF
TRBV19	few	TRBJ1-1	.	TGTGCCAGTAACCCTTCTGCGCGGGACACTGAAGCTTTCTTT	CASNPSARDTEAFF
TRBV6-5	many	TRBJ2-1	.	TGTGCCAGCAGAATAACGCCGCACGGGGCACACAATGAGCAGTTCTTC	CASRITPHGAHNEQFF